The clone carrying this T cell receptor beta chain appeared a few times. This CDR3 region has 12 residues. The V end was cut by 6 bases, the J end by 7 bases, with 12 bases between. The germline V gene has CDR1 SGHTA and CDR2 FQGNSA. TCRdb's copy holds only in-frame clones and misses some; the assay was immunoSEQ multiplex PCR. The sample yields about 270,000 clones, 85% seen once. This entry belongs to a study of blood T cell repertoires in COVID-19. The sequenced sample was PBMCs or T cells enriched from blood (not recorded which). The chain joins TRBV7-2 to TRBJ1-2, with D possibly being TRBD1 (6 bases). This sequence was found in a woman aged 45-65 years with acute COVID-19. DNA of the CDR3: TGTGCCAGCAGTCAGGGGCGTGGTGGCTACACCTTC. It yields the protein CASSQGRGGYTF.